The TCR beta chain described here comes from a study of CD4 T cell repertoires in COVID-19. Study-wide background: CFSE-low cells expanded roughly nine days with IL-2, then restimulated with other coronavirus spikes. Overall study results and limits: Sharing of several most expanded SARS-CoV-2-reactive clonotypes across memory subsets suggested intraclonal diversification. Some SARS-CoV-2 clonotypes, between about 6.5 and 25%, recurred in SARS-CoV and/or HKU1 cultures.

Using immunoSEQ multiplex PCR, the repertoire was profiled, and TCRdb retains in-frame clones only, with some absent. The sample has around 22,000 clones, over 75% seen once. As concerns this clone: No antigen is known for it.

No culture step preceded sequencing of the ex vivo isolated memory T cells. The sequence came from a human donor who had COVID-19. The material sequenced was central memory CD4+ T cells from blood, taken before the COVID-19 pandemic.

The CDR3 DNA reads TGTGCCAGCAGTCCAGGACAGGTGGGGAGCGGCTACACCTTC. This codes for CASSPGQVGSGYTF. J is TRBJ1-2 and V is TRBV2; 7 nucleotides line up with TRBD1. Per the germline V gene, CDR1 is SNHLY and CDR2 is FYNNEI. The CDR3 runs 14 residues. J gave up 8 bases and V 5 bases, and 11 bases lay outside the gene matches.